These 9 T cell receptor beta chains came from one sample sequenced in a study of brain T cells in children with intractable seizures. Here immunoSEQ multiplex PCR was the method, and the copy in TCRdb shows in-frame clones only, minus some. The profile shows 340,000 or so clones, over 90% of them singletons. As to time point: blood from clinic visit 5 months post-surgery; TSC patient then seizure free. The material was peripheral blood, obtained about 5 months after surgery. The receptors originated from a boy under three years old with tuberous sclerosis and intractable seizures.

V gene TRBV7-3 combines with J gene TRBJ2-3; D unresolved. The CDR3 spans 13 residues. Germline CDR1 SGHTA, CDR2 FQGTGA. Trimming took 1 base from V and 2 from J, leaving 4 bases between them. CDR3 region: CASSLMATDTQYF. For the CDR3, the DNA is TGTGCCAGCAGCTTAATGGCCACAGATACGCAGTATTTT.

This clone appeared once. V gene TRBV13 combines with J gene TRBJ2-5, with D possibly matching TRBD1 (6 bases). CDR3 length: 15 amino acids. The germline CDR1 and CDR2 sequences are PRHDT and FYEKMQ (reference sequence). Trimming cost V 0 bases and J 5 bases, with 13 bases left between them. CDR3 sequence reads: CASSLGETGRETQYF. The CDR3 nucleotides read TGTGCCAGCAGCTTAGGCGAGACAGGTCGGGAGACCCAGTACTTC.

The chain couples TRBV5-1 to TRBJ1-5; TRBD1 matches at 8 bases. CDR3 length equals 21 residues. V shed 0 bases, J shed 0 bases, and the junction held 17 bases outside the gene matches. Per germline, CDR1 SGHRS and CDR2 YFSETQ. CDR3 residues: CASSLGGTGLFPHSSNQPQHF. The CDR3 bases are TGCGCCAGCAGCTTGGGAGGGACAGGCCTTTTCCCCCATTCTAGCAATCAGCCCCAGCATTTT.

The genes are TRBV7-8 and TRBJ2-5; 8 bases are shared with TRBD2. V lost 5 bases, J lost 6 bases, and 11 bases stayed unmatched. CDR1 and CDR2 from the germline V gene are SGHVS and FQNEAQ. The CDR3 spans 15 residues. The CDR3 protein is CASSRAGEAVKTQYF. As DNA, the CDR3 is TGTGCCAGCAGCCGAGCGGGAGAGGCTGTAAAGACCCAGTACTTC.

The chain couples TRBV28 to TRBJ2-1; 9 nucleotides agree with TRBD2. Per germline, CDR1 MDHEN and CDR2 SYDVKM. The CDR3 consists of 15 residues. The trim removed 5 bases at V and 10 bases at J, leaving 12 bases unmatched. The CDR3 DNA is TGTGCCAGCAGTCTCGCGGGAGGGCCCTCGGGCGAGCAGTTCTTC. Protein sequence: CASSLAGGPSGEQFF.

The chain joins TRBV12-5 to TRBJ1-5; D is unresolved. This CDR3 comprises 12 residues. V was clipped by 6 bases and J by 5 bases, with 8 bases between them. Per germline, CDR1 LGHNT and CDR2 FRNRAP. The CDR3 spells CASGPRDQPQHF. The CDR3 DNA reads TGTGCTAGTGGGCCCAGAGATCAGCCCCAGCATTTT. Drawing the rest from reference TRBV12-5 and TRBJ1-5, the complete variable domain is DARVTQTPRHKVTEMGQEVTMRCQPILGHNTVFWYRQTMMQGLELLAYFRNRAPLDDSGMPKDRFSAEMPDATLATLKIQPSEPRDSAVYFCASGPRDQPQHFGDGTRLSIL.

The CDR3 loop is CATICQNEQFF. In DNA, the CDR3 is TGTGCCACCATATGTCAAAATGAGCAGTTCTTC. The gene calls are TRBV24-1 and TRBJ2-1; D is undetermined. CDR3 length: 11 residues. Germline V gene sequence: CDR1 KGHDR, CDR2 SFDVKD. With 8 bases removed from V and 7 bases from J, the gap between germline ends came to 8 bases.

In the case of this clone: Other DNA variants within this sample encode the same CDR3. The chain employs TRBV19 and TRBJ2-3; 8 bases line up with TRBD2. CDR1 and CDR2 from the germline V gene are LNHDA and SQIVND (reference sequence). Trimming cost V 1 base and J 4 bases; bases outside gene matches: 1. The CDR3 loop spans 14 amino acids. CDR3 region: CASSIAGGPDTQYF. CDR3 sequence (DNA): TGTGCCAGTAGTATAGCGGGAGGGCCAGATACGCAGTATTTT.

The rearrangement uses TRBV7-3 and TRBJ1-1; D is undetermined. The CDR3 consists of 13 residues. The germline CDR1 and CDR2 sequences are SGHTA and FQGTGA. The V gene lost 5 bases and the J gene lost 1 base, with 8 bases spanning the gap. The CDR3 reads CASSATKNTEAFF. In nucleotides, the CDR3 is TGTGCCAGCAGCGCCACCAAGAACACTGAAGCTTTCTTT.